Following are 10 T cell receptor beta chains from one sample sequenced in a study of OX40 agonist ivuxolimab in advanced cancers. Here immunoSEQ multiplex PCR was the method, and the copy in TCRdb shows in-frame clones only, minus some. This sample has tens of thousands of clones, with about 81% found just once. This sample comprised CD4+ or CD8+ T cells sorted from blood, obtained in a trial of the OX40 agonist ivuxolimab. These receptors all come from an adult with an advanced solid tumor such as melanoma, head and neck, liver or kidney cancer.

This sequence joins TRBV4-1 and TRBJ2-5; 12 nucleotides line up with TRBD2. The CDR3 length is 20 residues. V lost 1 base and J lost 5; bases outside the gene matches: 17. In germline, CDR1 is MGHRA, CDR2 YSYEKL. The CDR3 is CASSQGASGRALGLEETQYF. The CDR3 coding sequence is TGCGCCAGCAGCCAAGGGGCTAGCGGGAGGGCCTTAGGTCTTGAGGAGACCCAGTACTTC.

The CDR3 reads CASSDQVYNEQFF. CDR3 in DNA: TGTGCCAGCAGTGACCAGGTGTACAATGAGCAGTTCTTC. The rearrangement joins TRBV25-1 to TRBJ2-1; no definite D call. Germline CDR1 reads MGHDK; CDR2 reads SYGVNS. V dropped 3 bases and J dropped 4 bases, with 7 bases sitting between them. The CDR3 runs 13 residues.

The chain combines TRBV7-3 with TRBJ1-1; D call uncertain. The CDR3 has 13 residues. The germline gives CDR1 SGHTA, CDR2 FQGTGA. With 5 bases removed from V and 0 bases from J, the gap between germline ends came to 7 bases. The CDR3 loop is CASSVTMNTEAFF. CDR3 nucleotides: TGTGCCAGCAGCGTTACTATGAACACTGAAGCTTTCTTT.

This chain joins TRBV9 and TRBJ2-7; weak D call: TRBD2 (6 bases). The V gene's germline CDR1 is SGDLS and CDR2 YYNGEE. V was cut by 1 base and J by 7 bases, with 9 bases left in between. CDR3 length: 12 residues. CDR3 residues: CASSVSGGEQYF. The CDR3, as DNA: TGTGCCAGCAGCGTAAGTGGAGGGGAGCAGTACTTC.

The rearrangement joins TRBV19 to TRBJ2-1, with D uncertain. Trimming took off 5 bases at V and 1 base at J, with 15 bases between the two ends. The CDR3 has 16 residues. Germline CDR1 reads LNHDA; CDR2 reads SQIVND (reference sequence). CDR3 sequence: CASSPRRRWSYNEQFF. For the CDR3, the DNA is TGTGCCAGTAGTCCCCGGAGAAGATGGTCCTACAATGAGCAGTTCTTC.

This clone was seen just once. The chain joins TRBV20-1 to TRBJ2-1; perhaps TRBD2 as D (5 bases). Between the trimmed V and J ends, which lost 0 bases and 10 bases, there was a span of 7 bases. Germline-derived CDR1 and CDR2 are DFQATT and SNEGSKA (reference sequence). The CDR3 covers 11 residues. CDR3 residues: CSAREPGEQFF. CDR3 DNA sequence: TGCAGTGCTAGAGAGCCGGGGGAGCAGTTCTTC.

The chain uses TRBV19 and TRBJ2-1; 8 positions agree with TRBD1. Germline assignment: CDR1 LNHDA and CDR2 SQIVND (reference sequence). Trimming at V came to 4 bases and at J to 9 bases, leaving 11 bases not matched to a gene. The CDR3 runs 15 residues. This CDR3 is CASSTSDRVQGEQFF. As DNA, the CDR3 is TGTGCCAGTAGTACTTCGGACAGGGTCCAGGGTGAGCAGTTCTTC. The entire variable domain, with the rest obtained from reference TRBV19 and TRBJ2-1, is as follows: DGGITQSPKYLFRKEGQNVTLSCEQNLNHDAMYWYRQDPGQGLRLIYYSQIVNDFQKGDIAEGYSVSREKKESFPLTVTSAQKNPTAFYLCASSTSDRVQGEQFFGPGTRLTVL.

The V gene is TRBV11-2, the J gene TRBJ2-3; 8 nucleotides align to TRBD1. Germline V lookup: CDR1 SGHAT, CDR2 FQNNGV. V dropped 1 base and J dropped 5; count of bases not matched to a gene: 5. The CDR3 runs to 15 residues. The CDR3 nucleotides read TGTGCCAGCAGCTTAGGGTCCAGGGGGCGAGATACGCAGTATTTT. Protein: CASSLGSRGRDTQYF.

Here the CDR3 reads CASSLVIGNEQFF. CDR3 DNA sequence: TGTGCCAGCAGCTTAGTTATTGGTAATGAGCAGTTCTTC. The chain employs TRBV11-2 and TRBJ2-1; D is unresolved. The CDR3 totals 13 residues. V was cut by 1 base and J by 7 bases, with 8 bases left in between. Looked up from germline, CDR1 is SGHAT and CDR2 is FQNNGV.

Only one count was recorded for this clone. The chain links TRBV7-2 to TRBJ2-6; D unresolved. CDR3 length equals 15 residues. V was pared by 2 bases and J by 0 bases, with 5 bases between. Germline CDR1 is SGHTA and CDR2 is FQGNSA. Written as DNA, the CDR3 is TGTGCCAGCAGCTTAAGGCCCTCTGGGGCCAACGTCCTGACTTTC. Translating gives CASSLRPSGANVLTF. The full variable domain, completed using reference TRBV7-2 and TRBJ2-6, is GAGVSQSPSNKVTEKGKDVELRCDPISGHTALYWYRQSLGQGLEFLIYFQGNSAPDKSGLPSDRFSAERTGGSVSTLTIQRTQQEDSAVYLCASSLRPSGANVLTFGAGSRLTVL.